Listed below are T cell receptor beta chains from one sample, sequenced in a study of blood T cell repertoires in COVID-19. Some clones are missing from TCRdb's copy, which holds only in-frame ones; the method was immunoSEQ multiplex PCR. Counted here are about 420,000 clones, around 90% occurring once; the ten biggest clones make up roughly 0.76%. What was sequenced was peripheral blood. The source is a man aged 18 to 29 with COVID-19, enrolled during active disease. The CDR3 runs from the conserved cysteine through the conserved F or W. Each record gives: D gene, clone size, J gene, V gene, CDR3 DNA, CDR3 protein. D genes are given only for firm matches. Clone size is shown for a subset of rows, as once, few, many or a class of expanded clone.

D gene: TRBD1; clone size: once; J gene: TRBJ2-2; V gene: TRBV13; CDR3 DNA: TGTGCCAGCAGCTCTTCGGACAGGGGAACCGGGGAGCTGTTTTTT; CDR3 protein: CASSSSDRGTGELFF
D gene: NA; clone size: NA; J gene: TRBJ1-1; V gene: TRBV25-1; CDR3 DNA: TGTGCCAGCAGTGACAGGGCCACTGAAGCTTTCTTT; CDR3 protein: CASSDRATEAFF
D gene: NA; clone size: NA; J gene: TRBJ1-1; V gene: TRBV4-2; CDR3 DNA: TGTGCCAGCAGCCAGGATTCGAGGAGGACCACTGAAGCTTTCTTT; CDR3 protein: CASSQDSRRTTEAFF
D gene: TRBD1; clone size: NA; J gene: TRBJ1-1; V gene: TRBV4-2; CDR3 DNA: TGTGCCAGCAGTGAGACGACAGGGCTGGGTGGGAGCACTGAAGCTTTCTTT; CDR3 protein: CASSETTGLGGSTEAFF
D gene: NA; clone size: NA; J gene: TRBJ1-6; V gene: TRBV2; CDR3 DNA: TGTGCCAGCAGGCGAGTTCGGGGCCTCCACTTT; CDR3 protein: CASRRVRGLHF
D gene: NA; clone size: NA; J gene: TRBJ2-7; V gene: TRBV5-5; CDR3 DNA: TGTGCCAGCAGCTTAGCCTACAGGGATACGGGAGAGCAGTACTTC; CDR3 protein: CASSLAYRDTGEQYF
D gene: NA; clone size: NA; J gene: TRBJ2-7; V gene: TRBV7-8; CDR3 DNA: TGTGCCAGCAGCTTAGCAAACAGGGCCGGCGAGCAGTACTTC; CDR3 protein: CASSLANRAGEQYF
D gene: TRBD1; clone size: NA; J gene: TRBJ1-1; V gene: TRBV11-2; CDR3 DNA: TGTGCCAGCAGCTTAAGGGGGCCCCTTATGAACACTGAAGCTTTCTTT; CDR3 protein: CASSLRGPLMNTEAFF
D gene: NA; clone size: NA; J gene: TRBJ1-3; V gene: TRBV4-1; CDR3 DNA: TGCGCCAGCAGCCAAGCTAGGAAAGGGGCTGGAAACACCATATATTTT; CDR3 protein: CASSQARKGAGNTIYF
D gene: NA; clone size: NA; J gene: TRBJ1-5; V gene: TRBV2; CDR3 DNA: TGTGCCAGCAGTGAACGGCAGGGAAATCAGCCCCAGCATTTT; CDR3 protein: CASSERQGNQPQHF
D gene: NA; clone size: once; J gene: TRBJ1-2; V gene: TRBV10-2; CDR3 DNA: TGCGCCAGCAGTCCTAACGAAAACTATGGCTACACCTTC; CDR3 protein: CASSPNENYGYTF